One and the same sample provided the 29 T cell receptor beta chains below, sequenced in a study of T cell responses to AZD1222 COVID-19 vaccine. Clones were read by immunoSEQ multiplex PCR, and TCRdb kept only the in-frame ones, dropping some. The sample includes over 150,000 clones, about 91% of them seen just once. The sample here was peripheral blood, taken on day 0 of MenACWY control vaccination. The receptors shown here come from an adult in good health.

The chain carries TRBV9 and TRBJ2-1; TRBD2 agrees at 10 bases. CDR3 size: 16 residues. The germline V gene encodes CDR1 SGDLS and CDR2 YYNGEE. V shed 0 bases and J 9 bases; nucleotides not matched to a gene: 9. CDR3 in DNA: TGTGCCAGCAGCGTAGGGGCTAGCGGGAGCGGAGTTGAGCAGTTCTTC. This codes for CASSVGASGSGVEQFF.

In its sample, this clone was seen a few times. The genes are TRBV13 and TRBJ2-2, with 7 bases matching TRBD1. After removal of 5 bases from V and 6 bases from J, the junction contained 6 bases not matched to a gene. The CDR3 runs to 14 residues. Germline loops: CDR1 PRHDT, CDR2 FYEKMQ (reference sequence). In DNA form, the CDR3 reads TGTGCCAGCAGCGAGGGACAGCACCCCGGGGAGCTGTTTTTT. It specifies CASSEGQHPGELFF.

The rearrangement uses TRBV2 and TRBJ1-4; D is uncertain. CDR3 length: 14 residues. The V and J ends lost 0 bases and 11 bases respectively, with 13 bases between them. CDR1 is SNHLY, CDR2 FYNNEI, per germline. CDR3 residues: CASSEAVFLSKLFF. CDR3 nucleotides: TGTGCCAGCAGTGAAGCGGTTTTTCTGTCGAAACTGTTTTTT.

J is TRBJ2-4 and V is TRBV5-1, with 8 positions matching TRBD1. This CDR3 comprises 15 residues. Germline V CDR1 and CDR2: SGHRS, YFSETQ. V lost 3 bases to trimming and J lost 7 bases; unmatched junction nucleotides: 9. CDR3 nucleotide sequence: TGCGCCAGCAGCTGGGGGGACAGGACCGTGAACATTCAGTACTTC. As protein: CASSWGDRTVNIQYF.

The rearrangement links TRBV29-1 to TRBJ1-4; possible D gene TRBD1, 5 bases. V dropped 3 bases and J dropped 5 bases, with 10 bases sitting between them. CDR1 is SQVTM, CDR2 ANQGSEA, per germline. CDR3 length equals 13 residues. The CDR3 loop is CSVDFSGNEKLFF. The CDR3 coding sequence is TGCAGCGTTGACTTCTCAGGGAATGAAAAACTGTTTTTT.

This chain links TRBV6-5 with TRBJ1-1; TRBD1 is a possible D gene (5 bases). This CDR3 is 16 amino acids long. With 3 bases removed from V and 1 base from J, the gap between germline ends came to 15 bases. Germline CDR1 MNHEY, CDR2 SVGAGI. The CDR3 region has the DNA TGTGCCAGCAGTTATTCCCCAGGGAGTAAGAACACTGAAGCTTTCTTT. Protein: CASSYSPGSKNTEAFF.

V and J are TRBV18 and TRBJ2-7; TRBD1 is a possible D gene (5 bases). Trimming left V 0 bases short and J 0 bases short, with 12 bases between. Germline-derived CDR1 and CDR2 are KGHSH and LQKENI. CDR3 length: 16 amino acids. The CDR3: CASSPPYPGISYEQYF. CDR3 DNA sequence: TGTGCCAGCTCACCACCGTACCCAGGGATCTCCTACGAGCAGTACTTC.

V is TRBV3-1 (or the pseudogene TRBV3-2) and J is TRBJ1-4; TRBD1 matches at 9 bases. The CDR3 is made up of 16 amino acids. Germline V gene sequence: CDR1 LGHDT, CDR2 YNNKEL (reference sequence). J was trimmed by 9 bases and V by 5 bases; bases with no gene match: 13. Written as DNA, the CDR3 is TGTGCCAGCAGCTCTCTAACAGGGGGCTTTAAGCAAAAACTGTTTTTT. Translated: CASSSLTGGFKQKLFF.

The chain couples TRBV6-9 to TRBJ1-1, with TRBD1 matching over 9 bases. The V segment lost 5 bases and the J segment 1 base; nucleotides outside the gene matches: 11. In germline, CDR1 is MNHGY, CDR2 SVAAGI. The CDR3 runs to 17 residues. The CDR3 DNA reads TGTGCCAGCAGTACCGTATCGCCGGGACAGGGGAACACTGAAGCTTTCTTT. The encoded protein is CASSTVSPGQGNTEAFF.

This chain uses TRBV6-5 with TRBJ2-7; tentative D call: TRBD1 (6 bases). Trimming pared 6 bases from V and 1 base from J, leaving 13 bases between. The CDR3 extends over 14 amino acids. The germline V gene encodes CDR1 MNHEY and CDR2 SVGAGI. CDR3 region: CASSGRGRSYEQYF. CDR3 in DNA: TGTGCCAGCAGCGGCAGGGGTAGATCCTACGAGCAGTACTTC.

The rearrangement uses TRBV27 and TRBJ2-4; 10 bases align to TRBD2. Trimming cost V 2 bases and J 0 bases; bases outside gene matches: 7. CDR3 length: 18 residues. Germline loops: CDR1 MNHEY, CDR2 SMNVEV (reference sequence). The CDR3 DNA sequence: TGTGCCAGCAGTTTAGTGACTAGCGGGCATCTAGCCAAAAACATTCAGTACTTC. Protein sequence: CASSLVTSGHLAKNIQYF.

V and J are TRBV7-2 and TRBJ2-3, with D tentatively TRBD2 (6 bases). The CDR3 totals 15 residues. Per germline, CDR1 SGHTA and CDR2 FQGNSA. Between the trimmed V and J ends, which lost 4 bases and 0 bases, there was a span of 11 bases. The CDR3 reads CASSSLTRSTDTQYF. The CDR3 DNA reads as TGTGCCAGCAGCTCCCTGACTAGGAGCACAGATACGCAGTATTTT.

V and J are TRBV19 and TRBJ1-2, with a possible D match to TRBD1 (5 bases). This CDR3 comprises 14 residues. V lost 3 bases and J 7 bases, leaving 15 bases between the germline ends. Germline V lookup: CDR1 LNHDA, CDR2 SQIVND (reference sequence). In nucleotides, the CDR3 is TGTGCCAGTAGTATCGGTGGGGGATTCGTTGGCTACACCTTC. Amino acid sequence: CASSIGGGFVGYTF.

The chain recombines TRBV4-1 with TRBJ1-1, with D uncertain. The germline CDR1 and CDR2 sequences are MGHRA and YSYEKL. CDR3 length equals 14 residues. Deletions cut 6 bases from V and 0 bases from J, with 11 bases between. The CDR3 spells CASRRTAMNTEAFF. As DNA, the CDR3 is TGCGCCAGCAGACGAACAGCGATGAACACTGAAGCTTTCTTT.

The chain links TRBV19 to TRBJ2-7, with D maybe TRBD2 (5 bases). CDR3 length equals 14 residues. The V end lost 0 bases, the J end lost 2 bases, and 8 bases lay between the germline ends. The germline gives CDR1 LNHDA, CDR2 SQIVND (reference sequence). The CDR3 region has the DNA TGTGCCAGTAGTATAGACGGGAACACCTACGAGCAGTACTTC. Its protein is CASSIDGNTYEQYF.

CDR3 nucleotide sequence: TGCGCCAGCAGCTTGGAAGGGGGATCTAATAACGAGCAGTACTTC. This encodes CASSLEGGSNNEQYF. The chain carries TRBV5-1 and TRBJ2-7, with D possibly TRBD1 on 6 matching bases. The germline V and J ends were trimmed by 0 bases and 5 bases, with 15 bases remaining between them. This CDR3 has 15 amino acids. The germline gives CDR1 SGHRS, CDR2 YFSETQ.

The chain couples TRBV3-1 (or the pseudogene TRBV3-2) to TRBJ2-2; no definite D call. This CDR3 region has 15 residues. V was clipped by 4 bases and J by 0 bases, with 9 bases between them. Looked up from germline, CDR1 is LGHDT and CDR2 is YNNKEL (reference sequence). In nucleotides, the CDR3 is TGTGCCAGCAGCCCAAGACTTGCGAACACCGGGGAGCTGTTTTTT. It codes for CASSPRLANTGELFF.

The chain has TRBV21-1 and TRBJ1-1. TRBV21-1 is assigned pseudogene status. The CDR3 totals 12 residues. In DNA form, the CDR3 reads TGTGCCAGCAGCACGGACGGGGGTGAAGCTTTCTTT. This encodes CASSTDGGEAFF.

The gene calls are TRBV18 and TRBJ1-3; the match to TRBD1 covers 8 bases. This CDR3 is 17 amino acids long. Trimming at V came to 1 base and at J to 4 bases, leaving 9 bases not matched to a gene. Germline CDR1 KGHSH, CDR2 LQKENI. The CDR3 protein is CASSPRGRTGTGNTIYF. As DNA, the CDR3 is TGTGCCAGCTCACCACGGGGGCGGACAGGGACCGGAAACACCATATATTTT.

The gene calls are TRBV6-6 and TRBJ2-1; D unresolved. Deletions cut 5 bases from V and 4 bases from J, with 6 bases between. The CDR3 length is 12 residues. The germline V gene has CDR1 MNHNY and CDR2 SVGAGI (reference sequence). The CDR3 spells CASSLQYNEQFF. The CDR3 DNA reads as TGTGCCAGCAGTCTACAGTACAATGAGCAGTTCTTC.

The chain recombines TRBV27 with TRBJ2-3; the D is unclear. V was cut by 0 bases and J by 5 bases, with 12 bases left in between. The CDR3 is made up of 15 amino acids. The germline V gene encodes CDR1 MNHEY and CDR2 SMNVEV (reference sequence). The CDR3 protein is CASSLSPYMIDTQYF. The CDR3 DNA reads as TGTGCCAGCAGTTTATCCCCCTACATGATAGATACGCAGTATTTT.

The V call is TRBV27, the J call TRBJ2-5; TRBD1 matches at 8 bases. V shed 6 bases and J 7 bases; nucleotides not matched to a gene: 19. The germline CDR1 and CDR2 sequences are MNHEY and SMNVEV (reference sequence). This CDR3 has 17 residues. This chain's CDR3 is CASSPSRRQGLIGTQYF. As DNA, the CDR3 is TGTGCCAGCAGCCCCTCCCGCCGACAGGGGTTGATCGGGACCCAGTACTTC.

This chain joins TRBV11-2 and TRBJ1-1; D uncertain. In germline, CDR1 is SGHAT, CDR2 FQNNGV. V shed 4 bases and J shed 1 base, with 13 bases lying between them. CDR3 length equals 15 residues. The CDR3 protein is CASSSPLRTNTEAFF. CDR3 nucleotides: TGTGCCAGCAGCTCGCCCCTCAGGACGAACACTGAAGCTTTCTTT.

The chain has TRBV30 and TRBJ1-3; unclear D gene. Germline V CDR1 and CDR2: GTSNPN, SVGIG (reference sequence). The CDR3 runs to 12 residues. Between the trimmed V and J ends, which lost 3 bases and 1 base, there was a span of 4 bases. CDR3 nucleotide sequence: TGTGCCTGGAGCCCATCTGGAAACACCATATATTTT. Its translation: CAWSPSGNTIYF.

The chain joins TRBV5-4 to TRBJ1-2; TRBD1 is a possible D gene (5 bases). CDR3 size: 14 residues. Trimming took off 0 bases at V and 7 bases at J, with 13 bases between the two ends. CDR1 and CDR2 from the germline V gene are SGHNT and YYREEE (reference sequence). DNA of the CDR3: TGTGCCAGCAGCTTGGAGCCGTCTGGGGGTGGCTACACCTTC. Translating it yields CASSLEPSGGGYTF.

The J gene is TRBJ2-7, the V gene TRBV9; possible D gene TRBD1, 5 bases. Germline lookup yields CDR1 SGDLS and CDR2 YYNGEE. The CDR3 totals 15 residues. Trimming removed 0 bases at V and 2 bases at J, with 12 bases between. DNA for the CDR3: TGTGCCAGCAGCGTAGAGTCAGGACAAGCCTACGAGCAGTACTTC. Translated, it gives CASSVESGQAYEQYF.

The V gene is TRBV6-5, the J gene TRBJ1-2; TRBD1 agrees at 7 bases. The CDR3 runs to 11 residues. Germline values: CDR1 MNHEY, CDR2 SVGAGI. The CDR3 reads CGTGENYGYTF. The CDR3 coding sequence is TGTGGAACAGGGGAGAACTATGGCTACACCTTC.

The chain recombines TRBV5-6 with TRBJ2-1; D assignment may be TRBD1 or TRBD2 (5 bases each). This CDR3 has 17 amino acids. V was cut by 0 bases and J by 2 bases, with 15 bases left in between. Looked up from germline, CDR1 is SGHDT and CDR2 is YYEEEE. CDR3: CASSLGPGPKTYNEQFF. For the CDR3, the DNA is TGTGCCAGCAGCTTGGGGCCGGGACCTAAAACCTACAATGAGCAGTTCTTC.

CDR3 residues: CASGNGGYNYGYTF. The DNA for the CDR3 is TGTGCCAGCGGGAATGGGGGGTACAACTATGGCTACACCTTC. The rearrangement joins TRBV6-5 to TRBJ1-2, with a tentative D call TRBD1 (5 bases). Looked up from germline, CDR1 is MNHEY and CDR2 is SVGAGI. Trimming stripped 8 bases from V and 2 bases from J, with 15 bases between. The CDR3 sequence is 14 residues long.